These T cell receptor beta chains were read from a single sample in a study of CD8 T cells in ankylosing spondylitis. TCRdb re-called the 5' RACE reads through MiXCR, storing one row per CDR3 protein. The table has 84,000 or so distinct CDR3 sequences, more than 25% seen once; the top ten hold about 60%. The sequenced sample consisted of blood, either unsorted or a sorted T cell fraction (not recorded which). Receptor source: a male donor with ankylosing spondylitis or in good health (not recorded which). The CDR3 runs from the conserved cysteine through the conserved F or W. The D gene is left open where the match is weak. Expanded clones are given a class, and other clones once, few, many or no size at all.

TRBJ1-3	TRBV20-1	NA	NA	TGCAGTGCTAGATCAGGACTGCCCGGGGTTGGAAACACCATATATTTT	CSARSGLPGVGNTIYF
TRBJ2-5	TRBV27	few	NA	TGTGCCAGCAGTTTATACCCCCTTACAGGGCAAGAGACCCAGTACTTC	CASSLYPLTGQETQYF
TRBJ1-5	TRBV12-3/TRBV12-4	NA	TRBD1	TGTGCCAGCAGTCGAGGGACAGGGGGTCGTCAGCCCCAGCATTTT	CASSRGTGGRQPQHF
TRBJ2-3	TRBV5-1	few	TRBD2	TGCGCCAGCAGCTTGCCGGGGGGAAGCACAGATACGCAGTATTTT	CASSLPGGSTDTQYF
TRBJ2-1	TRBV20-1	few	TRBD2	TGCAGTGCTAGAGATCCCACTAGCGGGGGGAGGTCCTACAATGAGCAGTTCTTC	CSARDPTSGGRSYNEQFF
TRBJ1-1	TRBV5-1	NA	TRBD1	TGCGCCAGCAGCGCGACCGGGACAGGGAGGACTGAAGCTTTCTTT	CASSATGTGRTEAFF
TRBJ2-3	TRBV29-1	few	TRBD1	TGCAGCGCCCTGGGACAGGCGAACTTCGGAGATACGCAGTATTTT	CSALGQANFGDTQYF
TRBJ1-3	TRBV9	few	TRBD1	TGTGCCAGCAGCGTGGGGACAGGGGGCCTCGGAAACACCATATATTTT	CASSVGTGGLGNTIYF
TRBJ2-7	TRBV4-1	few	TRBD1	TGCGCCAGCAGCCAAGATCCGACAGGGGGGGACGAGCAGTACTTC	CASSQDPTGGDEQYF
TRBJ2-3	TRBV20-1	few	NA	TGCAGTGCTAGAAGGGGGAAAGGGACAGATACGCAGTATTTT	CSARRGKGTDTQYF
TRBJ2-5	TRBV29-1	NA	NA	TGCAGCGTTGAAGATCACGGGGTCGCGGCTCAAGAGACCCAGTACTTC	CSVEDHGVAAQETQYF
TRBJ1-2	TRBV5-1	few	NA	TGCGCCAGCAGCTACACCCAGGGGAAGAATGGCTACACCTTC	CASSYTQGKNGYTF
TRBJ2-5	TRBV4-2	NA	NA	TGTGCCAGCAGCCGAGAAGGCTTCGCGGAGACCCAGTACTTC	CASSREGFAETQYF
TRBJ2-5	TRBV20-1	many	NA	TGCAGTGCTAGGGGGGGAGGAGAGACCCAGTACTTC	CSARGGGETQYF
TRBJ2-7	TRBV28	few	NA	TGTGCCAGCCGCGGACCGGGACGAAGAAACCCCTACGAGCAGTACTTC	CASRGPGRRNPYEQYF
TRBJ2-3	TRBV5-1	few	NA	TGCGCCAGCAGCTTGTTTATGGGTTCGGGGGCAGATACGCAGTATTTT	CASSLFMGSGADTQYF
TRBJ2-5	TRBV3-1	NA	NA	TGTGCCAGCAGCCAAGGCGAAGGCCCGAAAGAGACCCAGTACTTC	CASSQGEGPKETQYF
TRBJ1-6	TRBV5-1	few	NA	TGCGCCAGCAGCTTTAACTCCCAAAGCAGTTCACCCCTCCACTTT	CASSFNSQSSSPLHF
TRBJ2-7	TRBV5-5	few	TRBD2	TGTGCCAGCAGCTTGGCGGGTGGGACTAGCGGCTACGAGCAGTACTTC	CASSLAGGTSGYEQYF
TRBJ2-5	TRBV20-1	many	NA	TGCAGTGCTAGAGTTTATGGGCTGGAGACCCAGTACTTC	CSARVYGLETQYF
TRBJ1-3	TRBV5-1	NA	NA	TGCGCCAGCAGCACCAACCCCCAGGCTGGAAACACCATATATTTT	CASSTNPQAGNTIYF
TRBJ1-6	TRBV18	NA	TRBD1	TGTGCCAGCTCACCAGGGGGACAGGGTGATTCACCCCTCCACTTT	CASSPGGQGDSPLHF
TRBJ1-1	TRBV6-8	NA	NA	TGTGCCAGCAGTTACACTCGGGACCGTCAAGCTTTCTTT	CASSYTRDRQAFF
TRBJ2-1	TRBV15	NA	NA	TGTGCCACCAGCAGAGATGGGGTCCCGCCTAGAGAGCAGTTCTTC	CATSRDGVPPREQFF
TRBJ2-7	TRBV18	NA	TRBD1	TGTGCCAGCTCACCAGGGGACAGGCTCGAGCAGTACTTC	CASSPGDRLEQYF
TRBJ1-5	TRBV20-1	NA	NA	TGCAGTGCTAGATCCAGCCCCTGGGGCAATCAGCCCCAGCATTTT	CSARSSPWGNQPQHF
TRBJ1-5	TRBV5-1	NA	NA	TGCGCCAGCAGCTCCGGACAGATGGGATCCAATCAGCCCCAGCATTTT	CASSSGQMGSNQPQHF
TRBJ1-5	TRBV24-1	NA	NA	TGTGCCACCAGTGACCCATATGGGGAGGGCAATCAGCCCCAGCATTTT	CATSDPYGEGNQPQHF
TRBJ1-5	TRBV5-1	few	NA	TGCGCCAGCAGCCCAGAGGAGGGAGGGCAGCCCCAGCATTTT	CASSPEEGGQPQHF
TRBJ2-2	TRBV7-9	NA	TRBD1	TGTGCCAGCAGCCCTCCATCCGGGACAGGGAGGAACGGGGAGCTGTTTTTT	CASSPPSGTGRNGELFF
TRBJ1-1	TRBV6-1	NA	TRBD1	TGTGCCAGCAAATACGGGGCAGGGGGTAACACTGAAGCTTTCTTT	CASKYGAGGNTEAFF
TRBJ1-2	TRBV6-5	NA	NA	TGTGCCAGCAGTTACTCGGGAGGGGAGGGCTATGGCTACACCTTC	CASSYSGGEGYGYTF
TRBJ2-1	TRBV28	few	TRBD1	TGTGCCAGCAGGAACAGGGGTGTGGGTGAGCAGTTCTTC	CASRNRGVGEQFF
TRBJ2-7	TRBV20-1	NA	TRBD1	TGCAGTGCCACGGGACAGGGCAGCGTGTACTTC	CSATGQGSVYF
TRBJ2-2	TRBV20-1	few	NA	TGCAGTGCTAGACTCTGGACTACTATAAGCACCGGGGAGCTGTTTTTT	CSARLWTTISTGELFF
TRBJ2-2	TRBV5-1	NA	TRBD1	TGCGCCAGCAGCAAGTCACAGGGGTCGAGCACCGGGGAGCTGTTTTTT	CASSKSQGSSTGELFF
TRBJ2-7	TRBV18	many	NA	TGTGCCAGCTCAACACCGGCACAGGGCTACGAGCAGTACTTC	CASSTPAQGYEQYF